The 8 T cell receptor beta chains in this list originate from one sample, sequenced in a study of blood T cell repertoires in COVID-19. The protocol was immunoSEQ multiplex PCR, while the TCRdb copy is restricted to in-frame clones and leaves out a portion. The data show roughly 100,000 clones, roughly 90% seen once. What was sequenced was peripheral blood. The receptor source for this set is a human donor with COVID-19, enrolled during active disease. The donor label of this sample is uncertain.

The CDR3 loop is CASSEGGGRGAPQHF. DNA for the CDR3: TGTGCCAGCAGTGAAGGAGGAGGGCGGGGGGCGCCCCAGCATTTT. The chain employs TRBV6-1 and TRBJ1-5, with D possibly TRBD1 on 6 matching bases. Trimming removed 1 base at V and 9 bases at J, with 16 bases between. The germline gives CDR1 MNHNS, CDR2 SASEGT. The CDR3 consists of 15 residues.

The V gene is TRBV6-1, the J gene TRBJ2-3; 11 bases are shared with TRBD2. The germline V gene has CDR1 MNHNS and CDR2 SASEGT. The CDR3 runs 16 residues. Trimming cost V 3 bases and J 8 bases; bases outside gene matches: 10. CDR3 region: CASSEGIAGGRGTQYF. Here the CDR3 DNA reads TGTGCCAGCAGTGAGGGGATAGCGGGGGGGCGCGGTACGCAGTATTTT.

CDR3 sequence: CASSPTGEGNTEAFF. As DNA, the CDR3 is TGTGCCAGCAGCCCAACAGGGGAAGGGAACACTGAAGCTTTCTTT. J is TRBJ1-1 and V is TRBV7-9; TRBD1 agrees at 7 bases. V was clipped by 5 bases and J by 1 base; unmatched bases: 7. CDR1 SEHNR and CDR2 FQNEAQ come from the germline V gene (reference sequence). The CDR3 spans 15 residues.

The gene calls are TRBV20-1 and TRBJ2-7; TRBD1 matches 8 bases. Germline CDR1 reads DFQATT; CDR2 reads SNEGSKA (reference sequence). Trimming took 5 bases from V and 8 from J; bases not matched to a gene: 2. The CDR3 has 10 residues. The CDR3, as DNA: TGCAGTGCTTACAGGGGGAAGCAGTACTTC. Residues: CSAYRGKQYF.

The rearrangement links TRBV11-3 to TRBJ2-3; D is unclear. This CDR3 has 13 amino acids. CDR1 and CDR2 from the germline V gene are SGHNT and YENEEA. V was pared by 4 bases and J by 0 bases, with 5 bases between. CDR3 in amino acids: CASSSESTDTQYF. The CDR3 DNA reads as TGTGCCAGCAGCTCGGAGAGCACAGATACGCAGTATTTT.

This clone was seen once. The chain employs TRBV11-3 and TRBJ2-5; TRBD2 might be the D (5 bases). Germline lookup yields CDR1 SGHNT and CDR2 YENEEA. CDR3 size: 13 residues. The V end was cut by 3 bases, the J end by 5 bases, with 10 bases between. The CDR3 nucleotides are TGTGCCAGCAGCTTCTCGACGGGGGAGACCCAGTACTTC. Protein product: CASSFSTGETQYF.

This chain uses TRBV5-1 with TRBJ2-3; D call uncertain. This CDR3 is 11 amino acids long. In germline, CDR1 is SGHRS, CDR2 YFSETQ. Trimming removed 6 bases from V and 5 bases from J, with 7 bases in between. As DNA, the CDR3 is TGCGCCAGCATTTCCCAAGATACGCAGTATTTT. Residues: CASISQDTQYF.

The J gene is TRBJ1-6, the V gene TRBV28; TRBD1 is a possible D gene (6 bases). The CDR3 consists of 18 residues. V was pared by 4 bases and J by 8 bases, with 24 bases between. From germline, CDR1 is MDHEN and CDR2 SYDVKM. DNA of the CDR3: TGTGCCAGCAGTTCTATCCCCACATCCACAGGGCCGGATTCACCCCTCCACTTT. This gives the protein CASSSIPTSTGPDSPLHF.